This T cell receptor (beta chain) comes out of a study of multiple sclerosis patients with progressive multifocal leukoencephalopathy (dated by TCRdb to about 2019). About the full investigation: The study examined peripheral T and B cells of MS patients who developed PML (4 under natalizumab, 1 after alemtuzumab) and treated patients who did not. A couple of patients on natalizumab who later developed PML were tracked over time from before therapy, through 6 and 12 months, up to PML onset. The study aimed to detect JC virus-specific or public T-cell expansions arising at the time of PML onset. Results the study describes overall, beyond this receptor: Given the small, descriptive cohort, it remained unclear whether the study findings reflect JC virus infection or general immunocompromise. Analysis was limited to peripheral blood, even though cerebrospinal fluid or brain lymphocytes might be more informative for natalizumab-associated PML. At the time PML developed, no common TRBV or TRBJ gene usage or preferential TRBV-TRBJ pairings were detected. TRB clones above 0.5% frequency appeared only in PML patients, but expanded clones at PML onset were already present before and during natalizumab therapy. Most PML patients had lower normalized Shannon entropy, suggesting less diverse TRB repertoires, while values in the natalizumab-treated controls sat near 1.

Trimming removed 4 bases from V and 0 bases from J, leaving 7 bases between the germline ends. The CDR3 holds 14 amino acids from the cysteine to the phenylalanine. CDR3 DNA is the only sequence kept; it has 42 bases, read in frame from the first base. As encoded in the germline V gene (reference sequence), CDR1 is SEHNR while CDR2 is FQNEAQ. Regarding this clone: This clone's antigen is unknown. No much larger clonotype is one base removed from it; base qualities were not supplied.

Read against the paper, the sample's time point label means: time of PML onset. This specimen's treatment or condition label, per the study, means: on natalizumab therapy at sampling. PML diagnosis was based on clinical and MRI findings and was confirmed by detection of JC virus DNA in cerebrospinal fluid. In the natalizumab-treated patients, PML developed after between roughly 16 and 56 months of natalizumab therapy. Every listed patient had received interferon beta before, and every PML patient was female. Blood samples at T3 were obtained at the time of PML onset. Ficoll-Hypaque density gradient centrifugation was used to isolate peripheral blood mononuclear cells. Using the immunoSEQ two-step multiplex PCR at survey-level depth, TRB CDR3 regions were amplified from genomic DNA. Synthetic inline TR CDR3 controls covering all V-J pairings were spiked into each PCR so that template counts could be estimated and amplification bias removed. Reads went through processing to reduce amplification and sequencing bias, and quantification was done against synthetic TR CDR3 analogs. The published analysis was carried out like this. Raw data were processed in ImmunoSEQ Analyzer, removing out-of-frame sequences and CDR3s with stop codons, and genes were named by IMGT nomenclature. Normalized Shannon entropy, defined as 1 minus Pielou's evenness, was used to summarize repertoire diversity. TRB sequences were treated as identical only when sharing V gene, J gene and CDR3. Public PML clonotypes were CDR3s shared by two or more PML-onset samples but absent earlier, in controls, and in public databases. Skylign with the observed count method was used to analyze CDR3 amino acid composition at each position. TCRdb re-hosts the immuneACCESS table, in-frame sequences only. Its copies lack some clones; in the studies checked, an unresolved V gene accounts for under half of them, and the cause for the rest is not known. D and trimming come from the DNA, and the V and J calls and clone size come from that table. The sample includes roughly 32,000 clones, with approximately 88% observed a single time. The ten largest clones represent around 5.7% of the sample.

The receptor was derived from a woman aged 40 to 50 with progressive multifocal leukoencephalopathy. The sample consisted of PBMCs, taken from a patient treated with natalizumab. The rearranged chain carries TRBV7-9 and TRBJ1-3; too little of a D gene remains to name it. The CDR3 corresponds to CASSYPSSGNTIYF. The DNA sequence is as follows: TGTGCCAGCAGCTACCCGAGCTCTGGAAACACCATATATTTT.